Shown below are 25 T cell receptor beta chains from a single sample sequenced in a study of blood T cell repertoires in COVID-19. Using immunoSEQ multiplex PCR, the repertoire was profiled, and TCRdb retains in-frame clones only, with some absent. The data hold about 270,000 clones, with 87% observed a single time. Sequencing used peripheral blood. These receptors all stem from a woman aged 45 to 65 with acute or convalescent COVID-19.

The chain is built from TRBV7-3 and TRBJ2-1; 12 positions agree with TRBD2. V was clipped by 5 bases and J by 8 bases; unmatched bases: 4. Germline-derived CDR1 and CDR2 are SGHTA and FQGTGA. CDR3 length: 14 amino acids. This chain's CDR3 is CASSLAGGLYEQFF. CDR3 bases: TGTGCCAGCAGCCTAGCGGGAGGGCTCTATGAGCAGTTCTTC.

This chain joins TRBV9 and TRBJ2-1; 16 bases align to TRBD2. Losses at the gene ends were 6 bases for V and 8 bases for J; bases not matched to a gene: 8. CDR3 length: 16 amino acids. Germline V gene data show CDR1 as SGDLS and CDR2 as YYNGEE. The CDR3 here is CASTTTGTSGRDEQFF. CDR3 sequence (DNA): TGTGCCAGCACCACAACCGGGACTAGCGGGAGGGATGAGCAGTTCTTC.

The chain employs TRBV28 and TRBJ1-5, with D possibly matching TRBD1 (5 bases). Germline CDR1 reads MDHEN; CDR2 reads SYDVKM. The V gene lost 4 bases and the J gene lost 2 bases, with 15 bases spanning the gap. The CDR3 is made up of 16 amino acids. CDR3 bases: TGTGCCAGCAGTTCCGGGACTTCGGGGGGCAATCAGCCCCAGCATTTT. Its translation: CASSSGTSGGNQPQHF.

The chain employs TRBV24-1 and TRBJ1-3, with 10 nucleotides matching TRBD1. The J segment lost 3 bases and the V segment lost 5 bases, leaving 12 bases of the junction unmatched. The CDR3 loop spans 18 amino acids. The V gene's germline CDR1 is KGHDR and CDR2 SFDVKD. As DNA, the CDR3 is TGTGCCACCAGTGGACCGGGACAGGGGCTTCGAAATGGAAACACCATATATTTT. It is translated as CATSGPGQGLRNGNTIYF.

The chain employs TRBV2 and TRBJ1-4, with a tentative D call TRBD1 (5 bases). Trimming took 5 bases from V and 7 from J, leaving 17 bases between them. This CDR3 is built from 15 residues. The germline V gene encodes CDR1 SNHLY and CDR2 FYNNEI. For the CDR3, the DNA is TGTGCCAGCAGTTTCGGCAGACCTCAGGGTGAAAAACTGTTTTTT. The encoded protein is CASSFGRPQGEKLFF.

This clone was observed a few times. The rearrangement links TRBV6-4 to TRBJ2-7; 11 positions agree with TRBD1. The CDR3 loop spans 15 amino acids. CDR1 is MRHNA and CDR2 is SNTAGT in the germline V gene. Trimming took 6 bases from V and 3 from J; bases not matched to a gene: 7. CDR3 DNA sequence: TGTGCCAGCAGCGCCGGGACAGGGGGAGACTACGAGCAGTACTTC. Translating it yields CASSAGTGGDYEQYF.

Only one count was recorded for this clone. The chain couples TRBV11-2 to TRBJ1-4; possible D gene TRBD1, 6 bases. The germline gives CDR1 SGHAT, CDR2 FQNNGV. Trimming shortened V by 3 bases and J by 12 bases, and 11 bases separated the two germline ends. The CDR3 totals 12 residues. CDR3 sequence reads: CASSLGWGQLFF. DNA of the CDR3: TGTGCCAGCAGCTTGGGGTGGGGGCAACTGTTTTTT.

This clone has only one observation. V usage is TRBV5-1 and J usage is TRBJ1-1, with 7 positions matching TRBD1. Germline CDR1 reads SGHRS; CDR2 reads YFSETQ. Germline trimming cut 4 bases from V and 5 bases from J; bases unmatched to any gene: 5. CDR3 length: 13 residues. CDR3 in amino acids: CASSPWTGTEAFF. The CDR3 DNA sequence: TGCGCCAGCAGCCCATGGACAGGTACTGAAGCTTTCTTT.

Comment on this clone: One junction end does not reproduce the germline sequence, and a read error may be involved. The CDR3 coding sequence is TGCGCCAGCAGCCAAGGGCAGGGTCGGCATTTT. Amino acids: CASSQGQGRHF. V and J are TRBV4-1 and TRBJ2-3, with D possibly being TRBD1 (5 bases). This CDR3 spans 11 amino acids. Germline V gene lookup returns CDR1 MGHRA and CDR2 YSYEKL.

V is TRBV27 and J is TRBJ1-4; 11 bases are shared with TRBD1. The CDR3 length is 14 residues. CDR1 MNHEY and CDR2 SMNVEV come from the germline V gene (reference sequence). V trimming: 5 bases; J trimming: 8 bases; junction bases outside the gene matches: 4. This CDR3 reads CASSRTGGWEKLFF. The CDR3 region has the DNA TGTGCCAGCAGTAGGACAGGGGGCTGGGAAAAACTGTTTTTT.

The genes are TRBV4-1 and TRBJ2-1, with TRBD2 matching 7 bases. The CDR3 loop spans 17 amino acids. V shed 4 bases and J 4 bases; nucleotides not matched to a gene: 13. Germline CDR1 and CDR2: MGHRA and YSYEKL. The CDR3 DNA reads TGCGCCAGCAGCCCGGTGCCTAGCGGCTCCCTTTACAATGAGCAGTTCTTC. This codes for CASSPVPSGSLYNEQFF.

The chain joins TRBV6-5 to TRBJ2-1; 7 bases match TRBD1. Trimming removed 8 bases from V and 4 bases from J; junction bases left unmatched: 5. This CDR3 spans 13 amino acids. Looked up from germline, CDR1 is MNHEY and CDR2 is SVGAGI. Here the CDR3 DNA reads TGTGCCAGCGGAGTACAGGGGTACAATGAGCAGTTCTTC. Its protein product is CASGVQGYNEQFF.

This rearrangement joins TRBV6-2 or TRBV6-3 to TRBJ2-5, with D tentatively TRBD1 (5 bases). This CDR3 is 14 amino acids long. Per germline, CDR1 MNHEY and CDR2 SVGEGT. The V gene lost 7 bases and the J gene lost 5 bases, with 17 bases spanning the gap. CDR3 in DNA: TGTGCCAGCACCCCGATTAGGGGCCGGGAGACCCAGTACTTC. This translates into CASTPIRGRETQYF.

The chain links TRBV7-9 to TRBJ1-2; 9 bases are shared with TRBD1. The junction had 15 bases not matched to a gene; V was cut back by 1 base and J by 6 bases. Germline CDR1 reads SEHNR; CDR2 reads FQNEAQ (reference sequence). There are 18 residues in the CDR3. DNA for the CDR3: TGTGCCAGCAGCTTAGGGTCCATGAACAGGGGGCGCATCAATGGCTACACCTTC. Encoded protein: CASSLGSMNRGRINGYTF. The entire variable domain, with the rest obtained from reference TRBV7-9 and TRBJ1-2, is as follows: DTGVSQNPRHKITKRGQNVTFRCDPISEHNRLYWYRQTLGQGPEFLTYFQNEAQLEKSRLLSDRFSAERPKGSFSTLEIQRTEQGDSAMYLCASSLGSMNRGRINGYTFGSGTRLTVV.

The chain carries TRBV7-9 and TRBJ2-7; D unclear. The CDR3 is 12 residues long. The germline gives CDR1 SEHNR, CDR2 FQNEAQ (reference sequence). V lost 6 bases and J 3 bases, leaving 9 bases between the germline ends. The CDR3 sequence is CASSIQIYEQYF. The DNA for the CDR3 is TGTGCCAGCAGTATACAGATCTACGAGCAGTACTTC.

The chain joins TRBV27 to TRBJ2-7; possible D gene TRBD2, 7 bases. The length of the CDR3 is 17 residues. With 6 bases removed from V and 0 bases from J, the gap between germline ends came to 21 bases. Per the germline V gene, CDR1 is MNHEY and CDR2 is SMNVEV (reference sequence). The CDR3 DNA sequence: TGTGCCAGCAGCCCAGGGGTGGCGGGGGCGAGCTCCTACGAGCAGTACTTC. It yields the protein CASSPGVAGASSYEQYF.

The chain employs TRBV11-2 and TRBJ1-2; 7 positions agree with TRBD1. Germline CDR1 is SGHAT and CDR2 is FQNNGV. V dropped 2 bases and J dropped 3; count of bases not matched to a gene: 6. CDR3 length: 15 residues. Here the CDR3 DNA reads TGTGCCAGCAGCTTAAGCACAGGGGCCTACTATGGCTACACCTTC. Its protein product is CASSLSTGAYYGYTF.

This clone was seen a few times. The chain carries TRBV4-2 and TRBJ1-6, with unresolved D. V lost 4 bases to trimming and J lost 0 bases, with 7 bases between them. CDR3 size: 15 residues. CDR1 is LGHNA, CDR2 YNFKEQ, per germline. The DNA for the CDR3 is TGTGCCAGCAGCCGTGATAGCTCCTATAATTCACCCCTCCACTTT. Its protein product is CASSRDSSYNSPLHF.

A word on this clone: The DNA is omitted, as the CDR3 cannot be located on it reliably, and the CDR3 follows TCRdb's listing. The genes are TRBV10-3 and TRBJ1-2; the D call of TRBD1 is as the table states it, not checked on the DNA. Inclusive of both ends, the CDR3 amounts to 15 amino acids. Germline-derived CDR1 and CDR2 are ENHRY and SYGVKD. CDR3 protein: CAIRDPVVGQGSRTF.

The chain combines TRBV7-2 with TRBJ1-5; D ambiguous. The CDR3 runs to 15 residues. V lost 3 bases and J lost 0, with 9 bases in between. Germline V gives CDR1 SGHTA, CDR2 FQGNSA. The CDR3 region is CASSFSRYSNQPQHF. CDR3 DNA sequence: TGTGCCAGCAGCTTCTCCAGGTATAGCAATCAGCCCCAGCATTTT.

The chain uses TRBV5-4 and TRBJ1-6; no firm D call. V was shortened by 2 bases and J by 9 bases, with 12 bases between the two germline ends. The CDR3 runs to 14 residues. Germline V lookup: CDR1 SGHNT, CDR2 YYREEE (reference sequence). As DNA, the CDR3 is TGTGCCAGCAGCTTTCTGGGCCGTGGTTCACCCCTCCACTTT. Its protein product is CASSFLGRGSPLHF.

The chain carries TRBV28 and TRBJ1-5, with TRBD1 as a possible D gene (6 bases). The CDR3 runs to 18 residues. Germline V gives CDR1 MDHEN, CDR2 SYDVKM. The V end was cut by 5 bases, the J end by 0 bases, with 20 bases between. CDR3 in DNA: TGTGCCAGCAGTAGCCCGTGGACAGTGGTAAATAGCAATCAGCCCCAGCATTTT. This encodes CASSSPWTVVNSNQPQHF.

With regard to this clone: The sample has other DNA sequences that encode this CDR3 too. The V gene is TRBV28, the J gene TRBJ2-1, with 7 positions matching TRBD2. This CDR3 is built from 14 residues. The germline V gene has CDR1 MDHEN and CDR2 SYDVKM. The trim removed 5 bases at V and 3 bases at J, leaving 4 bases unmatched. CDR3 residues: CASSPPGGYNEQFF. Written as DNA, the CDR3 is TGTGCCAGCAGTCCCCCGGGGGGCTACAATGAGCAGTTCTTC.

The chain employs TRBV7-2 and TRBJ2-3, with a possible D match to TRBD1 (6 bases). Germline CDR1 and CDR2: SGHTA and FQGNSA. The CDR3 runs to 16 residues. Trimming shortened V by 0 bases and J by 3 bases, and 13 bases separated the two germline ends. CDR3 amino acids: CASSLAPGVITDTQYF. CDR3 DNA: TGTGCCAGCAGCTTAGCGCCAGGGGTTATAACAGATACGCAGTATTTT. The variable domain in full, with the rest retrieved from reference TRBV7-2 and TRBJ2-3, is GAGVSQSPSNKVTEKGKDVELRCDPISGHTALYWYRQSLGQGLEFLIYFQGNSAPDKSGLPSDRFSAERTGGSVSTLTIQRTQQEDSAVYLCASSLAPGVITDTQYFGPGTRLTVL.

V and J are TRBV18 and TRBJ1-4; D possibly corresponds to TRBD1 (5 bases). Trimming pared 0 bases from V and 7 bases from J, leaving 12 bases between. This CDR3 region has 15 residues. Germline lookup yields CDR1 KGHSH and CDR2 LQKENI. The CDR3 spells CASSPPGGRVEKLFF. Here the CDR3 DNA reads TGTGCCAGCTCACCACCCGGGGGGAGGGTTGAAAAACTGTTTTTT.